These T cell receptor beta chains were read from a single sample in a study of CD4 T cells in relation to SARS-CoV-2 and coronaviruses. Only in-frame clones appear in the TCRdb table, and some are missing; sequencing was by immunoSEQ multiplex PCR. The sample holds tens of thousands of clones, roughly 90% seen once. Sequences were obtained from memory CD4+ T cells from PBMCs. The receptors come from an adult with COVID-19. CDR3s include the opening cysteine and the closing phenylalanine or tryptophan. The D gene is left open where the match is weak. Size values are once, few and many counts, or a class for expanded clones, and some rows have none.

V gene,J gene,clone size,D gene,CDR3 protein,CDR3 DNA
TRBV5-5,TRBJ2-1,once,.,CASSLVGSGGSSYNEQFF,TGTGCCAGCAGCTTGGTTGGTAGCGGTGGTAGCTCCTACAATGAGCAGTTCTTC
TRBV4-2,TRBJ2-6,.,TRBD1,CASSQDRDRKGGANVLTF,TGTGCCAGCAGCCAAGATCGGGACAGGAAAGGTGGGGCCAACGTCCTGACTTTC
TRBV15,TRBJ2-2,.,.,CATKQDRSIFGGELFF,TGTGCCACAAAACAAGATCGGAGCATTTTCGGCGGGGAGCTGTTTTTT
TRBV15,TRBJ2-3,once,.,CATSRNPISTDTQYF,TGTGCCACCAGCAGAAACCCAATTAGCACAGATACGCAGTATTTT
TRBV6-5,TRBJ2-3,.,.,CASRVTWSTDTQYF,TGTGCCAGCAGAGTGACTTGGAGCACAGATACGCAGTATTTT
TRBV5-1,TRBJ1-5,.,TRBD1,CASSPGTAGYPSNQPQHF,TGCGCCAGCAGCCCCGGGACAGCCGGCTACCCGAGCAATCAGCCCCAGCATTTT
TRBV18,TRBJ1-2,.,.,CASSELLGRNYGYTF,TGTGCCAGCTCAGAACTTCTCGGAAGAAACTATGGCTACACCTTC
TRBV25-1,TRBJ1-2,few,.,CASTPGRGDGYTF,TGTGCCAGCACCCCGGGACGCGGGGATGGCTACACCTTC
TRBV19,TRBJ2-7,.,.,CASSPRGVREQYF,TGTGCCAGTAGTCCTCGTGGGGTGCGCGAGCAGTACTTC
TRBV19,TRBJ2-5,.,TRBD2,CASSIISLAGGQETQYF,TGTGCCAGTAGTATAATATCACTAGCGGGGGGGCAGGAGACCCAGTACTTC
TRBV5-1,TRBJ2-3,.,.,CASSLVPGSTDTQYF,TGCGCCAGCAGCTTGGTTCCGGGCAGCACAGATACGCAGTATTTT
TRBV4-2,TRBJ2-5,.,TRBD2,CASSSEVLAGWETQYF,TGTGCCAGCAGCTCAGAAGTCCTAGCGGGGTGGGAGACCCAGTACTTC
TRBV7-3,TRBJ1-1,few,TRBD1,CASSPGTGLPNTEAFF,TGTGCCAGCAGCCCTGGGACAGGCCTACCGAACACTGAAGCTTTCTTT
TRBV28,TRBJ2-3,.,TRBD1,CASSLLQGAVSSDTQYF,TGTGCCAGCAGCCTTCTACAGGGGGCGGTTTCTTCAGATACGCAGTATTTT
TRBV11-2,TRBJ1-1,.,.,CASSLNPGPTGTEAFF,TGTGCCAGCAGCCTGAATCCGGGCCCCACGGGCACTGAAGCTTTCTTT
TRBV5-1,TRBJ1-2,.,.,CASSLGVTYGYTF,TGCGCCAGCAGCTTAGGTGTCACCTATGGCTACACCTTC
TRBV4-1,TRBJ2-2,once,TRBD2,CASSPRGGLAAYGELFF,TGCGCCAGCAGCCCCAGAGGGGGACTAGCGGCCTACGGGGAGCTGTTTTTT
TRBV5-1,TRBJ2-5,.,.,CASSFSGAPYQETQYF,TGCGCCAGCAGCTTTTCGGGGGCCCCATACCAAGAGACCCAGTACTTC
TRBV7-9,TRBJ1-2,.,TRBD1,CASSLVAGTGGGYTF,TGTGCCAGCAGCTTAGTTGCAGGGACAGGGGGCGGCTACACCTTC
TRBV25-1,TRBJ1-2,.,TRBD1,CASSDPGQIYGYTF,TGTGCCAGCAGTGACCCGGGACAGATCTATGGCTACACCTTC
TRBV7-2,TRBJ1-2,.,.,CASSLDREGYTF,TGTGCCAGCAGCTTAGACAGGGAAGGCTACACCTTC
TRBV5-1,TRBJ2-2,.,.,CASSLASRAAGELFF,TGCGCCAGCAGCTTGGCCAGCAGGGCAGCCGGGGAGCTGTTTTTT